This TCR beta chain is from a study of blood T cells in healthy people across ages. General study findings and limits: Older age coincided with a roughly linear decline in TCR beta diversity per million T cells.

This clonotype has more than one count but fewer than ten. Its specificity is unknown. Using a J-beta primer mix together with a sample-barcoded 5' primer, a second PCR was run for about 7 to 12 cycles. MiXCR was run by TCRdb on the 5' RACE reads, yielding one entry per CDR3 protein. The sample lists 1.5 million to 2 million distinct CDR3 sequences; 34% were seen once. The CDR3 has 15 amino acids. In germline, CDR1 is LNHNV, CDR2 YYDKDF (reference sequence). V gave up 7 bases and J gave up 1 base; unmatched junction bases: 9. The TCR sequence derives from a woman aged 30 to 39 in good health. The sample was blood. The chain employs TRBV15 and TRBJ2-5; 7 positions match TRBD2. The CDR3: CATKFQGGIQETQYF. CDR3 sequence (DNA): TGTGCCACCAAGTTCCAGGGAGGGATCCAAGAGACCCAGTACTTC.